This TCR beta chain appears in the sequencing data of a study of cytomegalovirus exposure and HLA in healthy donors. Background on the study: As released early, the data held about 85 million unique TCRs from HLA-typed donors.

In the PCR, 60 Vbeta and 13 Jbeta primers were used. TCRdb's copy holds only in-frame clones and misses some; the assay was immunoSEQ multiplex PCR. The sample has roughly 150,000 clones, 60% to 80% seen once. General observations from the study: The listing of 150 to 200 TCR beta chains classed them as cytomegalovirus-associated.

This clone was seen once. Its antigen is undetermined. The sample was PBMCs. The receptor's source is a male donor in good health and CMV-seronegative.

DNA for the CDR3: TGTGCCAGCAGCGCGACTAGCGGGAGCTCCGAGCAGTACTTC. Translating it yields CASSATSGSSEQYF. This sequence joins TRBV7-2 and TRBJ2-7; 12 bases are a match to TRBD2. Unmatched junction bases numbered 5, after V lost 5 bases and J lost 6 bases. This CDR3 comprises 14 residues. Per germline, CDR1 SGHTA and CDR2 FQGNSA.